This T cell receptor (beta chain) originates from a study of cytomegalovirus exposure and HLA in healthy donors (dated by TCRdb to about 2017). With regard to the full study: The 650 to 750 repertoires of the first cohort and the 95 to 150 validation repertoires were produced on the same platform, according to a later analysis. The study was designed to test whether signatures of past pathogen exposure could be identified by cataloging public T cell receptors. Along with the roughly 670-subject first cohort, a separate validation cohort of roughly 110 different subjects was used. To predict cytomegalovirus infection status, the study brought together high-throughput TCR immunosequencing, statistical association of individual TCRs with disease status, and machine learning.

Remarks on this clone: Its antigen is unknown. Within one base of it there is no much larger clone, and no base qualities were kept.

V and J are truncated by 1 base and 4 bases respectively, leaving an intervening sequence of 15 bases. The CDR3 covers 16 residues, taking in both the cysteine and the phenylalanine. Kept here is only the CDR3 DNA, which spans 48 bases and is read in frame from base 1. The germline V gene encodes CDR1 MGHRA and CDR2 YSYEKL. Library preparation was by the immunoSEQ multiplex PCR assay. The original methods were these. A statistical classification framework was developed to diagnose cytomegalovirus status using the catalog of TCR beta chain sequences. The table comes from immuneACCESS by way of TCRdb, which keeps in-frame sequences with V and J called. Part of the clones is missing from these tables; in studies checked, under half for an unresolved V gene and the rest for unknown reasons. The V and J calls and clone size were taken over from that table, and D and trimming were inferred from the DNA. Across this sample there are 55,000 to 70,000 clones, with roughly 94% seen only once. Of the sample, around 2.3% is held by the ten largest clones.

Separate from the approximately 670-subject first cohort, the validation cohort of over 90 subjects was the group to which the donors belonged. Overall results and qualifications from the work: The validation cohort had no HLA typing available for a later analysis, so co-occurrence within that cohort was assessed over all 110 or so repertoires. In vitro tests confirmed that a few of the cytomegalovirus-associated TCR beta chains recognize cytomegalovirus antigens. In the study, around 150 TCR beta chains were listed as associated with cytomegalovirus. A later analysis found that TCRs clustered in the first cohort also tended to co-occur in the roughly 120 validation repertoires, with 94% of cluster scores above 0. According to the authors, the approach could potentially be generalized to other disease states and immunological phenotypes. Most TCR sequences were observed very rarely across donors, whereas some public TCRs were present in many individuals. The classifier was reported to diagnose cytomegalovirus status with high specificity and sensitivity in both the original and validation cohorts.

The chain couples TRBV4-1 to TRBJ2-3; possibly the D gene is TRBD2, per 5 matching bases. The origin of this receptor is a man in his late teens or twenties in good health and CMV-seronegative. The sequenced sample was PBMCs. The CDR3 amino acid sequence is: CASSQVESGVSDTQYF. The nucleotides are TGCGCCAGCAGCCAAGTTGAGAGCGGTGTGTCAGATACGCAGTATTTT.